The TCR beta chain under discussion was sequenced for a study of OX40 agonist ivuxolimab in advanced cancers. As for the study in general: Of mixed ages from about 20 to 85 and averaging around 60 years, the group was roughly 85% male.

Study-wide findings and caveats: People who partly responded at 0.1-3.0 mg/kg had some of the least clonal expansion seen. Within 6 weeks, CD4+ and CD8+ blood T cells expanded clonally at 0.1 to 3.0 mg/kg. The work left the antigen specificity of expanded peripheral T cells undetermined.

The method was immunoSEQ multiplex PCR; TCRdb's version includes in-frame clones alone and lacks a portion of them. This sample has about 20,000 clones; about 84% occur once, and the top ten carry more than 30%. A remark on this clone: Its antigen is currently unknown.

This TCR was sampled from an adult with an advanced solid tumor such as melanoma, head and neck, liver or kidney cancer. This material consisted of CD4+ or CD8+ T cells sorted from blood, taken in a trial of the OX40 agonist ivuxolimab.

The CDR3 DNA reads as TGTGCCAGCAGCCCCCCGACAGGATACGAGCAGTACTTC. It yields the protein CASSPPTGYEQYF. The chain is built from TRBV7-9 and TRBJ2-7; D is possibly TRBD1 (6 bases). With 5 bases removed from V and 4 bases from J, the gap between germline ends came to 12 bases. The CDR3 runs to 13 residues. Germline V lookup: CDR1 SEHNR, CDR2 FQNEAQ (reference sequence). The entire variable domain, with the rest obtained from reference TRBV7-9 and TRBJ2-7, is as follows: DTGVSQNPRHKITKRGQNVTFRCDPISEHNRLYWYRQTLGQGPEFLTYFQNEAQLEKSRLLSDRFSAERPKGSFSTLEIQRTEQGDSAMYLCASSPPTGYEQYFGPGTRLTVT.